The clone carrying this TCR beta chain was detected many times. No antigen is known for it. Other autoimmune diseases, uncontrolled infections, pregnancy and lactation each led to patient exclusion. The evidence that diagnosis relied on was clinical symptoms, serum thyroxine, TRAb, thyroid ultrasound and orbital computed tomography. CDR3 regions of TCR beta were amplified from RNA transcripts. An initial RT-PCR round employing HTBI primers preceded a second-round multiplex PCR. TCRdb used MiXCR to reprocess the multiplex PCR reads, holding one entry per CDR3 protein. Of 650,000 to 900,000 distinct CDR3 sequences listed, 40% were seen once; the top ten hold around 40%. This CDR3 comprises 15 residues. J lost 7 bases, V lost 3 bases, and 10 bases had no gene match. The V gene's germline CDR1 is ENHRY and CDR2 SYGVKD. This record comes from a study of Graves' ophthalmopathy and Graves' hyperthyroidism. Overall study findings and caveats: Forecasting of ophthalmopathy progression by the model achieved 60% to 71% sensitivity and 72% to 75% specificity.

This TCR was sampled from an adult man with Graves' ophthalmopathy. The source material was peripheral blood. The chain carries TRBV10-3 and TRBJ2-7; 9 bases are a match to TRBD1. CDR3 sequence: CAISDVRDRVFEQYF. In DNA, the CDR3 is TGTGCCATCAGTGATGTAAGGGACAGGGTTTTTGAGCAGTACTTC.